These T cell receptor beta chains were read from a single sample in a study of blood T cell repertoires in COVID-19. The protocol was immunoSEQ multiplex PCR, while the TCRdb copy is restricted to in-frame clones and leaves out a portion. This sample carries 88,000 or so clones, around nine tenths of them seen once, and the ten largest clones take less than 1.5%. The source material was PBMCs or T cells enriched from blood (not recorded which). The receptors were sampled from a woman aged 50 to 65 with acute COVID-19. CDR3s include the opening cysteine and the closing phenylalanine or tryptophan. A D gene is named only where the DNA matches it firmly. Clone size is shown for a subset of rows, as once, few, many or a class of expanded clone.

CDR3 DNA	CDR3 protein	clone size	V gene	J gene	D gene
TGCGCCAGCAGCTTAACCTGGACGCCCCAGCGGGAGCAGTACTTC	CASSLTWTPQREQYF	once	TRBV5-1	TRBJ2-7	.
TGTGCCAGCAGCCAAGGTGGACTGGGGAGCTATGGCTACACCTTC	CASSQGGLGSYGYTF	.	TRBV3-1/TRBV3-2	TRBJ1-2	.
TGTGCCAGCAGCCAAGATCGGGATAGTTGGAATGAGCAGTTCTTC	CASSQDRDSWNEQFF	.	TRBV4-2	TRBJ2-1	.
TGTGCCAGCAGCTTAGCAGGACAGGGGTTTGGAAACACCATATATTTT	CASSLAGQGFGNTIYF	once	TRBV11-2	TRBJ1-3	TRBD1
TGCGCCAGCACCGACAGTTCTGGAAACACCATATATTTT	CASTDSSGNTIYF	.	TRBV5-1	TRBJ1-3	.
TGTGCCAGCAGGACAAGGACTAGCGGCTACAATGAGCAGTTCTTC	CASRTRTSGYNEQFF	.	TRBV27	TRBJ2-1	TRBD2
TGTGCCAGCAGTGAAGCGATAGTCACTCAGCCCCAGCATTTT	CASSEAIVTQPQHF	.	TRBV6-1	TRBJ1-5	.
TGTGCCTGGAGTAGGGGAGGACAGGGCGGTTCACCCCTCCACTTT	CAWSRGGQGGSPLHF	.	TRBV30	TRBJ1-6	TRBD1
TGCAGCGTTGAAATCAGGTCTGGAAACACCATATATTTT	CSVEIRSGNTIYF	.	TRBV29-1	TRBJ1-3	.
TGCGCCAGCAGCCAAGCCGGGACTAGCGTTCCCGGGGAGCTGTTTTTT	CASSQAGTSVPGELFF	few	TRBV4-1	TRBJ2-2	TRBD2
TGTGCCAGCACCTCATCACCCCAGGATACGCAGTATTTT	CASTSSPQDTQYF	.	TRBV5-4	TRBJ2-3	.
TGTGCCAGCTCACCCACTAAGGGGTTTGGGAATGAGCAGTTCTTC	CASSPTKGFGNEQFF	.	TRBV18	TRBJ2-1	.
TGTGCCAGTAGTGCCGGGAGGGAACCCCACTACGAGCAGTACTTC	CASSAGREPHYEQYF	.	TRBV19	TRBJ2-7	TRBD2
TGTGCCAGCCATAGCGATTACAATGAGCAGTTCTTC	CASHSDYNEQFF	.	TRBV2	TRBJ2-1	.
TGTGCCAGCTCCCAAGGACAGGCGAACACCGGGGAGCTGTTTTTT	CASSQGQANTGELFF	.	TRBV18	TRBJ2-2	TRBD1
TGTGCCAGCAGCTTAGTGTCACTCACCGAGGACTATGGCTACACCTTC	CASSLVSLTEDYGYTF	once	TRBV7-9	TRBJ1-2	.
TGTGCCAGCAGGGACCGGGACAGGGTAGTTTCACCCCTCCACTTT	CASRDRDRVVSPLHF	.	TRBV6-5	TRBJ1-6	TRBD1
TGTGCCAGCAGCTTATCGACAGGAGGATGGAATTCACCCCTCCACTTT	CASSLSTGGWNSPLHF	.	TRBV7-9	TRBJ1-6	.
TGTGCCTGGAGTGTCTCCGGGACTAGCGGGACTGCTCGCACAGATACGCAGTATTTT	CAWSVSGTSGTARTDTQYF	.	TRBV30	TRBJ2-3	TRBD2
TGCAGCGTTGACGCAGGGGCCGGGGGGGGAAACACCATATATTTT	CSVDAGAGGGNTIYF	.	TRBV29-1	TRBJ1-3	.
TGTGCCAGCAGCTCTAGCGGGAGAGGAGATACGCAGTATTTT	CASSSSGRGDTQYF	.	TRBV11-3	TRBJ2-3	TRBD2
TGTGCCAGCTCACCCTCAGCCGACAGGGCCACTGAAGCTTTCTTT	CASSPSADRATEAFF	few	TRBV18	TRBJ1-1	TRBD1
TGTGCCAGCAGCTTATCCACAGGGGTGGCCACTGAAGCTTTCTTT	CASSLSTGVATEAFF	.	TRBV7-2	TRBJ1-1	TRBD1
TGTGCCAGCAGCTCCCGGGAAAACTATAATTCACCCCTCCACTTT	CASSSRENYNSPLHF	.	TRBV7-8	TRBJ1-6	.
TGTGCCAGCAGTCGGCAGACAGGGGGCACTGAAGCTTTCTTT	CASSRQTGGTEAFF	.	TRBV27	TRBJ1-1	TRBD1
TGCGCCAGCAGCTCGACAGGGAGCAAGGCAGATACGCAGTATTTT	CASSSTGSKADTQYF	.	TRBV5-1	TRBJ2-3	TRBD1
TGTGCCAGCACCCTTACCCCCGGGGAAGGTCAGCCCCAGCATTTT	CASTLTPGEGQPQHF	.	TRBV6-6	TRBJ1-5	.
TGTGCCAGCAGCCGGGACAGGGCCGCGGATACGCAGTATTTT	CASSRDRAADTQYF	few	TRBV6-5	TRBJ2-3	TRBD1
TGTGCCAGCAGCTTACGAGGCAATCAGCCCCAGCATTTT	CASSLRGNQPQHF	.	TRBV5-8	TRBJ1-5	.
TGTGCCACCAGGCGGACCGTGGGAGAGTACGAGCAGTACTTC	CATRRTVGEYEQYF	.	TRBV15	TRBJ2-7	.
TGTGCCAGCAGCCAAGTGGGGGCGGACGCGAACACCGGGGAGCTGTTTTTT	CASSQVGADANTGELFF	.	TRBV4-2	TRBJ2-2	.
TGTGCCAGCAGCGGGACTAGCGGGAGTACTGAGCAGTTCTTC	CASSGTSGSTEQFF	.	TRBV6-5	TRBJ2-1	TRBD2
TGCAGCGTTGCTCTGAACACCGGGGAGCTGTTTTTT	CSVALNTGELFF	once	TRBV29-1	TRBJ2-2	.
TGTGCCAGCACCGGGGTGGGGATGGCGGGTGAAGCTTTCTTT	CASTGVGMAGEAFF	.	TRBV5-5	TRBJ1-1	.
TGTGCCTCAGCGCGGGGCGCCCCCTATGGCTACACCTTC	CASARGAPYGYTF	.	TRBV27	TRBJ1-2	.
TGTGCCAGCAGCCCCCGGACTAGCGGGAGACCCGAGCAGTACTTC	CASSPRTSGRPEQYF	.	TRBV3-1/TRBV3-2	TRBJ2-7	TRBD2
TGTGCCAGCTCACCACCATCTGGCGGGCCTAACAATGAGCAGTTCTTC	CASSPPSGGPNNEQFF	.	TRBV18	TRBJ2-1	.
TGTGCCAGCAGCCCCACCCAGGGGACATCTGGAAACACCATATATTTT	CASSPTQGTSGNTIYF	.	TRBV3-1/TRBV3-2	TRBJ1-3	.
TGTGCCAGCAGCGTAGAAGAGTCAAACCCTCACTACGAGCAGTACTTC	CASSVEESNPHYEQYF	once	TRBV9	TRBJ2-7	.
TGTGCCAGCAGCTTATCTTTTACGGTGCCCACAGATACGCAGTATTTT	CASSLSFTVPTDTQYF	.	TRBV7-2	TRBJ2-3	.
TGTGCCAGCAGTGATTCGGCTAGCGGGAGTTTCCGGTTCTTC	CASSDSASGSFRFF	.	TRBV2	TRBJ2-1	TRBD2
TGTGCCAGCTCACCCCGGACTAGCGGGAGCGGGGGATCCTACGAGCAGTACTTC	CASSPRTSGSGGSYEQYF	.	TRBV18	TRBJ2-7	TRBD2
TGTGCCAGCAGCCCCCGGGGTAGCGGGAGAGAGCTGTTTTTT	CASSPRGSGRELFF	.	TRBV13	TRBJ2-2	TRBD2
TGCGCCAGCAGCTTCTTCTTGGCGGGAGATCGCAATGAGCAGTTCTTC	CASSFFLAGDRNEQFF	once	TRBV5-1	TRBJ2-1	TRBD2
TGTGCCAGTAGGACAGGGATAAACACCGGGGAGCTGTTTTTT	CASRTGINTGELFF	.	TRBV2	TRBJ2-2	TRBD1
TGTGCCTGGAGTGTACAGCTGCAAGAGACCCAGTACTTC	CAWSVQLQETQYF	.	TRBV30	TRBJ2-5	.
TGTGCCAGCACCCCCTACGGGGAGGGCTCGCCGCAAGAGACCCAGTACTTC	CASTPYGEGSPQETQYF	.	TRBV7-2	TRBJ2-5	TRBD2
TGTGCCAGCAGCCAGACTCTTTCCGAGCAGTACTTC	CASSQTLSEQYF	.	TRBV12-3/TRBV12-4	TRBJ2-7	.
TGTGCCAGCAGCCTCCTACGCTACGAGCAGTACTTC	CASSLLRYEQYF	.	TRBV7-2	TRBJ2-7	.
TGTGCCAGCAGTGCACGACAGGGCCGCACCGGGGAGCTGTTTTTT	CASSARQGRTGELFF	.	TRBV27	TRBJ2-2	TRBD1
TGTGCCACCAGTGCGGGAGCGAGCGAGCAGTACTTC	CATSAGASEQYF	.	TRBV24-1	TRBJ2-7	.
TGTGCCAGCAGGGTTAGGGGCTCCTACGAGCAGTACTTC	CASRVRGSYEQYF	.	TRBV2	TRBJ2-7	.
TGTGCCAGCACCAAGACAGGGGGCTCCTACGAGCAGTACTTC	CASTKTGGSYEQYF	.	TRBV11-3	TRBJ2-7	TRBD1
TGTGCCAGCAGCCAAGACCCTCCAGGGTCCTTAGCCAAAAACATTCAGTACTTC	CASSQDPPGSLAKNIQYF	once	TRBV14	TRBJ2-4	.
TGTGCCAGCAGTTCTGGGGTCTCCGGGGGGAAGACCCAGTACTTC	CASSSGVSGGKTQYF	.	TRBV27	TRBJ2-5	TRBD2